Presented here are 26 T cell receptor beta chains from one specimen sequenced in a study of cytomegalovirus exposure and HLA in healthy donors. PCR used 60 Vbeta primers and 13 Jbeta primers. Measured with immunoSEQ multiplex PCR; TCRdb has only the in-frame clones, and not every one. The data contain approximately 150,000 clones, 73% of them singletons. Sequenced material: PBMCs. The receptors were gathered from a woman younger than 35 in good health and CMV-seronegative.

This clone was detected a few times. The V call is TRBV28, the J call TRBJ1-1, with 12 bases matching TRBD1. The germline V gene encodes CDR1 MDHEN and CDR2 SYDVKM. The CDR3 is 15 residues long. The trim removed 4 bases at V and 5 bases at J, leaving 5 bases unmatched. This chain's CDR3 is CASSSGTGGSTEAFF. The CDR3 region has the DNA TGTGCCAGCAGTTCCGGGACAGGGGGCAGTACTGAAGCTTTCTTT. Together with reference TRBV28 and TRBJ1-1, the CDR3 gives the full variable domain: DVKVTQSSRYLVKRTGEKVFLECVQDMDHENMFWYRQDPGLGLRLIYFSYDVKMKEKGDIPEGYSVSREKKERFSLILESASTNQTSMYLCASSSGTGGSTEAFFGQGTRLTVV.

This clone occurred a few times. V usage is TRBV6-6 and J usage is TRBJ1-2, with D perhaps matching TRBD1 (5 bases). Germline V gene data show CDR1 as MNHNY and CDR2 as SVGAGI (reference sequence). The CDR3 loop spans 15 amino acids. V lost 6 bases and J lost 1, with 15 bases in between. CDR3 protein: CASSISSRVNYGYTF. The CDR3 region has the DNA TGTGCCAGCAGCATCTCGTCCAGGGTTAACTATGGCTACACCTTC.

This chain's CDR3 is CASNAVRGSSGNTIYF. The CDR3 DNA reads as TGTGCCAGCAACGCCGTCCGGGGTAGCTCTGGAAACACCATATATTTT. The chain carries TRBV4-2 and TRBJ1-3; D unresolved. The length of the CDR3 is 16 residues. Trimming cost V 7 bases and J 0 bases, with 16 bases left between them. Germline V gene data show CDR1 as LGHNA and CDR2 as YNFKEQ.

This chain uses TRBV6-6 with TRBJ2-7, with 8 bases identical to TRBD2. Germline CDR1 and CDR2: MNHNY and SVGAGI (reference sequence). CDR3 length equals 12 residues. V gave up 6 bases and J gave up 3 bases; unmatched junction bases: 1. CDR3 amino acids: CASSGTSYEQYV. DNA of the CDR3: TGTGCCAGCAGCGGGACTAGCTACGAGCAGTACGTC.

The V gene is TRBV2, the J gene TRBJ2-2; weak D call: TRBD1 (5 bases). Per germline, CDR1 SNHLY and CDR2 FYNNEI. The CDR3 spans 15 residues. Trimming cost V 4 bases and J 2 bases, with 11 bases left between them. The chain's CDR3 is CASSAGPENTGELFF. CDR3 nucleotide sequence: TGTGCCAGCAGTGCAGGGCCAGAAAACACCGGGGAGCTGTTTTTT.

The rearrangement links TRBV5-6 to TRBJ2-1; D not resolved. CDR3 length: 11 amino acids. Trimming removed 0 bases at V and 9 bases at J, with 4 bases between. In germline, CDR1 is SGHDT, CDR2 YYEEEE. The CDR3 DNA reads TGTGCCAGCAGCTTGGCCTCTGAGCAGTTCTTC. Protein sequence: CASSLASEQFF.

This clone was seen a handful of times. This chain uses TRBV4-3 with TRBJ2-1; possible D gene TRBD2, 6 bases. The V end lost 2 bases, the J end lost 8 bases, and 19 bases lay between the germline ends. The germline CDR1 and CDR2 sequences are LGHNA and YSLEER. CDR3 size: 16 residues. The CDR3 DNA sequence: TGCGCCAGCAGCCAACCGCCTGCTAGCGCCGGGCATGAGCAGTTCTTC. Translated, it gives CASSQPPASAGHEQFF.

The V call is TRBV7-9, the J call TRBJ2-2, with TRBD2 as a possible D gene (5 bases). CDR1 is SEHNR, CDR2 FQNEAQ, per germline (reference sequence). This CDR3 region has 18 residues. Between the trimmed V and J ends, which lost 1 base and 0 bases, there was a span of 15 bases. Here the CDR3 DNA reads TGTGCCAGCAGCTTAGGGGCCGAGCGGTACTCGAACACCGGGGAGCTGTTTTTT. Protein: CASSLGAERYSNTGELFF.

The CDR3 DNA reads TGTGCCAGCAGTGAATTGGGCGCATACTCCTACGAGCAGTACTTC. Translating gives CASSELGAYSYEQYF. J is TRBJ2-7 and V is TRBV25-1; D not certain. The germline V and J ends were trimmed by 1 base and 0 bases, with 10 bases remaining between them. The CDR3 spans 15 residues. Germline CDR1 reads MGHDK; CDR2 reads SYGVNS.

This chain connects TRBV15 to TRBJ1-2; 7 positions agree with TRBD1. V trimming: 3 bases; J trimming: 0 bases; junction bases outside the gene matches: 1. Germline CDR1 and CDR2: LNHNV and YYDKDF (reference sequence). The CDR3 has 14 residues. CDR3 residues: CATSRDRTNYGYTF. CDR3 coding DNA: TGTGCCACCAGCAGGGACAGGACTAACTATGGCTACACCTTC.

The V call is TRBV30, the J call TRBJ2-1; 11 bases match TRBD2. V shed 0 bases and J 5 bases; nucleotides not matched to a gene: 3. CDR1 is GTSNPN and CDR2 is SVGIG in the germline V gene (reference sequence). The CDR3 consists of 15 residues. CDR3 amino acids: CAWSVGLAGNNEQFF. The CDR3 bases are TGTGCCTGGAGTGTAGGACTAGCGGGTAACAATGAGCAGTTCTTC.

The chain has TRBV18 and TRBJ2-5, with D perhaps TRBD2 (6 bases). The V gene's germline CDR1 is KGHSH and CDR2 LQKENI. With 5 bases removed from V and 2 bases from J, the gap between germline ends came to 12 bases. The CDR3 runs to 14 residues. The CDR3 here is CASSTRGLQETQYF. The CDR3 DNA follows: TGTGCCAGCTCAACCCGGGGACTTCAAGAGACCCAGTACTTC.

This clone was recorded a few times. As DNA, the CDR3 is TGTGCCAGCAGCTTAGGGGCGGGGGCGAACACCGGGGAGCTGTTTTTT. It yields the protein CASSLGAGANTGELFF. The chain has TRBV11-3 and TRBJ2-2; TRBD2 agrees at 7 bases. The CDR3 is 16 residues long. The germline gives CDR1 SGHNT, CDR2 YENEEA. The trim removed 1 base at V and 0 bases at J, leaving 2 bases unmatched. The complete variable domain, with remaining parts taken from reference TRBV11-3 and TRBJ2-2, reads EAGVVQSPRYKIIEKKQPVAFWCNPISGHNTLYWYLQNLGQGPELLIRYENEEAVDDSQLPKDRFSAERLKGVDSTLKIQPAELGDSAVYLCASSLGAGANTGELFFGEGSRLTVL.

V is TRBV4-1 and J is TRBJ2-1; 9 positions agree with TRBD1. V lost 1 base, J lost 1 base, and 2 bases stayed unmatched. The CDR3 has 16 residues. CDR1 is MGHRA, CDR2 YSYEKL, per germline. CDR3 nucleotides: TGCGCCAGCAGCCAAGGGGACAGGGATTCCTACAATGAGCAGTTCTTC. Translated, it gives CASSQGDRDSYNEQFF.

The table lists this clone with a count of one. V usage is TRBV27 and J usage is TRBJ1-5, with TRBD1 as a possible D gene (6 bases). V lost 5 bases and J lost 6, with 14 bases in between. Per the germline V gene, CDR1 is MNHEY and CDR2 is SMNVEV (reference sequence). The length of the CDR3 is 14 residues. CDR3 loop: CASSATGFSQPQHF. As DNA, the CDR3 is TGTGCCAGCAGTGCGACAGGTTTTAGTCAGCCCCAGCATTTT.

This chain uses TRBV4-3 with TRBJ2-1; D is perhaps TRBD2 (6 bases). The CDR3 consists of 15 residues. The germline gives CDR1 LGHNA, CDR2 YSLEER. Trimming removed 5 bases at V and 5 bases at J, with 16 bases between. The CDR3 loop reads CASSWGVVGDNEQFF. In nucleotides, the CDR3 is TGCGCCAGCAGCTGGGGGGTGGTGGGAGACAATGAGCAGTTCTTC.

The V gene is TRBV28, the J gene TRBJ2-5; the D gene is possibly TRBD2 (7 bases). Germline CDR1 MDHEN, CDR2 SYDVKM. This CDR3 comprises 14 residues. Trimming took off 7 bases at V and 5 bases at J, with 17 bases between the two ends. The CDR3 region is CASIRGGAGETQYF. CDR3 coding DNA: TGTGCCAGCATCAGGGGAGGGGCGGGGGAGACCCAGTACTTC. The complete variable domain, with remaining parts taken from reference TRBV28 and TRBJ2-5, reads DVKVTQSSRYLVKRTGEKVFLECVQDMDHENMFWYRQDPGLGLRLIYFSYDVKMKEKGDIPEGYSVSREKKERFSLILESASTNQTSMYLCASIRGGAGETQYFGPGTRLLVL.

This rearrangement joins TRBV7-8 to TRBJ1-1; possibly TRBD1 for D (6 bases). Germline V gene sequence: CDR1 SGHVS, CDR2 FQNEAQ. Trimming cost V 0 bases and J 9 bases, with 14 bases left between them. The CDR3 runs to 14 residues. The CDR3 spells CASSLANRGTQAFF. As DNA, the CDR3 is TGTGCCAGCAGCTTAGCGAATAGGGGGACGCAAGCTTTCTTT.

The V and J genes are TRBV7-2 and TRBJ2-5; TRBD1 matches at 8 bases. Gene TRBJ2-7 matches the end of the DNA better, so the J call may be wrong. Germline CDR1 is SGHTA and CDR2 is FQGNSA. The CDR3 has 12 residues. This chain's CDR3 is CASSRQGYEQYF. The DNA of the CDR3 is TGTGCCAGCAGCAGACAGGGGTACGAGCAGTACTTC.

V is TRBV6-6 and J is TRBJ1-1; TRBD1 aligns across 11 bases. There are 14 residues in the CDR3. J lost 7 bases, V lost 6 bases, and 7 bases had no gene match. Germline V lookup: CDR1 MNHNY, CDR2 SVGAGI (reference sequence). Here the CDR3 reads CASRAGTGGFEAFF. The CDR3 DNA follows: TGTGCCAGCAGAGCCGGGACAGGGGGTTTTGAAGCTTTCTTT.

This clone was counted a single time. The rearrangement joins TRBV9 to TRBJ1-1; D possibly corresponds to TRBD1 (6 bases). The CDR3 is 13 amino acids. CDR1 and CDR2 from the germline V gene are SGDLS and YYNGEE. The V end was cut by 9 bases, the J end by 1 base, with 13 bases between. This chain's CDR3 is CATGRTANTEAFF. The CDR3 region has the DNA TGTGCCACCGGGCGGACAGCGAACACTGAAGCTTTCTTT.

This clone has only a few counts. The chain carries TRBV7-9 and TRBJ1-3; D perhaps matches TRBD1 (5 bases). This CDR3 has 15 residues. The germline V and J ends were trimmed by 6 bases and 1 base, with 13 bases remaining between them. Germline CDR1 reads SEHNR; CDR2 reads FQNEAQ (reference sequence). The CDR3: CASSLQESSGNTIYF. The CDR3 DNA reads as TGTGCCAGCAGTTTACAGGAATCATCTGGAAACACCATATATTTT. The variable domain in full, completed from reference TRBV7-9 and TRBJ1-3, reads DTGVSQNPRHKITKRGQNVTFRCDPISEHNRLYWYRQTLGQGPEFLTYFQNEAQLEKSRLLSDRFSAERPKGSFSTLEIQRTEQGDSAMYLCASSLQESSGNTIYFGEGSWLTVV.

The sample holds one count of this clone. This chain uses TRBV7-2 with TRBJ2-4, with D unclear. Trimming cost V 1 base and J 4 bases, with 11 bases left between them. CDR1 and CDR2 from the germline V gene are SGHTA and FQGNSA. This CDR3 comprises 15 residues. The CDR3: CASSLVITLKNIQYF. Written as DNA, the CDR3 is TGTGCCAGCAGCTTAGTGATTACCCTAAAAAACATTCAGTACTTC.

V and J are TRBV5-1 and TRBJ2-1, with a weak D call TRBD1 (6 bases). From germline, CDR1 is SGHRS and CDR2 YFSETQ. V dropped 3 bases and J dropped 5 bases, with 15 bases sitting between them. The CDR3 has 15 amino acids. The CDR3 loop is CASSSNVGQNNEQFF. CDR3 DNA: TGCGCCAGCAGCTCGAACGTCGGACAGAACAATGAGCAGTTCTTC.

V gene TRBV19 combines with J gene TRBJ2-7; tentative D call: TRBD2 (6 bases). The CDR3 extends over 15 amino acids. With 5 bases removed from V and 3 bases from J, the gap between germline ends came to 17 bases. Germline-derived CDR1 and CDR2 are LNHDA and SQIVND (reference sequence). The CDR3 spells CASSRPVGGYYEQYF. The CDR3 coding sequence is TGTGCCAGTAGTCGCCCCGTGGGGGGATACTACGAGCAGTACTTC.

A single count supports this clone. The chain links TRBV4-2 to TRBJ2-5; D is uncertain. Germline V gives CDR1 LGHNA, CDR2 YNFKEQ. The length of the CDR3 is 15 residues. Deletions cut 4 bases from V and 3 bases from J, with 15 bases between. CDR3 nucleotide sequence: TGTGCCAGCAGCCTTGAGAGGAGTGGTAAAGAGACCCAGTACTTC. Translating gives CASSLERSGKETQYF.